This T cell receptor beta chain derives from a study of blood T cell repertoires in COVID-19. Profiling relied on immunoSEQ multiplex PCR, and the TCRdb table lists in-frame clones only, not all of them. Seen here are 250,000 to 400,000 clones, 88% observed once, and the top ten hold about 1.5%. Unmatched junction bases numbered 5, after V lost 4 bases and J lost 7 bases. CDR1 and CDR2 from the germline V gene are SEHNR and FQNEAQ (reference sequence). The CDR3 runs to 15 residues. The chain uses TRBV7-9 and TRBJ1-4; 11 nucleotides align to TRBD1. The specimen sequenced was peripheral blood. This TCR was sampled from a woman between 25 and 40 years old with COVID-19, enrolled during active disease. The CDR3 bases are TGTGCCAGCAGCTACTACGGACAGGGGGCTGAAAAACTGTTTTTT. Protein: CASSYYGQGAEKLFF.